This T cell receptor (beta chain) was documented in a study of monozygotic twins with inflammatory bowel disease (dated by TCRdb to the late 2010s). Describing the broader study: The complete study included roughly 30 monozygotic twin pairs: 19 IBD-discordant Danish pairs and nine German pairs, of which four were IBD-concordant and five were IBD-discordant. The search for disease-associated traits relied mainly on comparing IBD patients with their genetically identical healthy co-twins within discordant pairs. Each individual had, on average, about 151 000 unique TCRalpha sequences and 181 000 unique TCRbeta sequences available for analysis. What the study reported, not specific to this receptor: TCRbeta repertoire diversity, by inverse Simpson index, was decreased in IBD patients compared with their healthy co-twins. Distinction between different T cell subtypes could not be achieved in the analysis. The results gave no support for a single strong signal or clonotype linked to IBD. Because patients received different immunosuppressive treatments, the repertoires may have picked up extra background noise and variability between individuals. Concordant and discordant twins showed no difference in repertoire similarity, possibly because of limited statistical power. IBD patients shared fewer clonotypes with other individuals than healthy twins did, most markedly in patients showing signs of disease activity.

The CDR3 measures 16 amino acids from cysteine to phenylalanine. The DNA is unrecorded. CDR1 MNHNS and CDR2 SASEGT are derived from the germline V gene. From each donor, a roughly 2.3 ml peripheral blood sample was drawn into PAXgene tubes and stored at -80 degrees C. Without any T cell sorting, total RNA was extracted from whole blood using the PAXgene blood miRNA kit on an automated QIAcube. Deep TCRalpha and TCRbeta repertoire profiling with unique molecular barcoding was performed on peripheral blood of monozygotic twin pairs concordant or discordant for inflammatory bowel disease. For every twin pair, smoking habits were documented, and each individual was categorised as a current, former or never smoker. As regards this clonotype: It lacks a known antigen.

The protocol used for the library was 5' RACE. Each TCR library was prepared from about 4,000 ng of total RNA. For each sample, cDNA synthesis was carried out in eight separate reactions using SMARTScribe reverse transcriptase. During cDNA synthesis, unique molecular identifiers containing a 6-nucleotide sample barcode were introduced by template switching. TCRalpha and TCRbeta cDNA was amplified by two nested PCRs of approximately 17 and 9 cycles, with bead purification after each PCR. Before amplification, the cDNA was treated with uracil DNA-glycosylase and purified using the QIAquick PCR purification kit. In the second PCR, Illumina TruSeq-compatible adapters and sample-specific barcodes were added. TapeStation and Qubit were used to check library quality and concentration, and around 5.2 ng of each library went into the pool. The pooled libraries were sequenced with 2 x 100 bp reads and custom sequencing primers on an Illumina HiSeq2500 single-index Rapid Run. The authors' pipeline ran thus. MiGEC version 1.2.6 was used for UMI-based consensus assembly, which corrected PCR and sequencing errors. V(D)J alignment, clonotype assembly and CDR3 extraction were performed with MiXCR version 2.1.1. To normalise gene usage, clonotype sharing and MAIT/NKT TCR abundance, the analysis used the top 1000, 10 000 and 20 000 clonotypes per sample. Diversity was computed as the inverse Simpson index with the vegan R package after downsampling to 27 000 UMIs. Paired Mann-Whitney U tests on discordant twin pairs were used, with Benjamini-Hochberg multiple-testing correction. Based on TCRdb reprocessing of the reads, there is one entry per CDR3 protein sequence, and DNA is missing. The authors' filters were not applied to this entry. The sample table holds about 130,000 distinct CDR3 sequences. The ten largest clonotypes hold roughly 1.2% of the sample.

The sequence came from a human donor with ulcerative colitis or Crohn's disease, or a healthy co-twin of an affected twin (not recorded which). The sample comprised blood. This chain joins TRBV6-1 to TRBJ1-1. The CDR3 reads CASSGGGQLSHTEAFF.